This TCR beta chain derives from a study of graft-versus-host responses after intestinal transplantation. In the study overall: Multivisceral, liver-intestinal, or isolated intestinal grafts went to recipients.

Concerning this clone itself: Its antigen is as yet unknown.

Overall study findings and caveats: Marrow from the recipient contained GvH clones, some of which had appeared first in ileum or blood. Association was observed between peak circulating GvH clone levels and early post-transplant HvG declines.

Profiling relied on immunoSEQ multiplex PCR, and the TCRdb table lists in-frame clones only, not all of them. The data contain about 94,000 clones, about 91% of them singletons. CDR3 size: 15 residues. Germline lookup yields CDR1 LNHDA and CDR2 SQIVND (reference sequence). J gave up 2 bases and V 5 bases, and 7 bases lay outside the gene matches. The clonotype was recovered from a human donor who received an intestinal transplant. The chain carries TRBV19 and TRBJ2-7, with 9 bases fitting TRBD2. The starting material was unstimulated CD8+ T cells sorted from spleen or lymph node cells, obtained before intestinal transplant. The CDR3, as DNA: TGTGCCAGTAGTCCCGCGGGAGGGGTTACCTACGAGCAGTACTTC. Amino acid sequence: CASSPAGGVTYEQYF.